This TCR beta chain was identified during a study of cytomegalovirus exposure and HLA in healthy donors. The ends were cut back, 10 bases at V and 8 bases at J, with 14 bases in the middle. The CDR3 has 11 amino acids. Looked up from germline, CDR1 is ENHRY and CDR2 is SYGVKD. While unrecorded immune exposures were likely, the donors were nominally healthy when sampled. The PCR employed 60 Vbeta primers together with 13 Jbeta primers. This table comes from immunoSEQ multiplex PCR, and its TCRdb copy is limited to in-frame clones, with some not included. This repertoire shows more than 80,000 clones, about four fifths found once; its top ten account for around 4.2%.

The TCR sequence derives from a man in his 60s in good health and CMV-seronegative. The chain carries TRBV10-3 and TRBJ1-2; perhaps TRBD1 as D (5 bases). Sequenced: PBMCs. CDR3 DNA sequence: TGTGCCACACAGGTCTCGGAAGGCTACACCTTC. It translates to CATQVSEGYTF.